The 25 T cell receptor beta chains presented below share a single source sample, sequenced in a study of human T cells and chemical hapten exposure. TCRdb re-derived calls from the RACE reads in MiXCR, one entry per CDR3 protein. The data hold tens of thousands of distinct CDR3 sequences, with under 15% observed a single time. The sample's time point: patch test 3, about 24 weeks after DPC sensitization. Treatment indicated: therapeutic diphenylcyclopropenone sensitization with weekly scalp DPC. The specimen was whole blood, collected in connection with sensitization to the hapten diphenylcyclopropenone (DPC). The receptors stem from a woman in her forties or fifties with alopecia areata. Some clones in this sample may be carry-over from other donors' samples.

This clonotype has ten or more counts. The chain links TRBV12-3 or TRBV12-4 to TRBJ2-1, with 14 bases that match TRBD2. V was clipped by 8 bases and J by 6 bases; unmatched bases: 6. This CDR3 comprises 15 residues. DNA of the CDR3: TGTGCCAGCGTATTTGGACTAGCGGGAGGCAATGAGCAGTTCTTC. This translates into CASVFGLAGGNEQFF.

This clonotype came up many times. The chain couples TRBV24-1 to TRBJ2-5; D unclear. The CDR3 consists of 16 residues. Germline V CDR1 and CDR2: KGHDR, SFDVKD. V lost 3 bases and J lost 5, with 18 bases in between. Here the CDR3 DNA reads TGTGCCACCAGTGATCCGCGGACCCCCACTTGGGAGACCCAGTACTTC. This gives the protein CATSDPRTPTWETQYF.

This clonotype has more than one count but fewer than ten. This sequence joins TRBV13 and TRBJ1-2; D is possibly TRBD1 (5 bases). There are 12 residues in the CDR3. Trimming shortened V by 3 bases and J by 9 bases, and 11 bases separated the two germline ends. Germline V CDR1 and CDR2: PRHDT, FYEKMQ (reference sequence). For the CDR3, the DNA is TGTGCCAGCAGCTTGGGCAGGGTTAGCTACACCTTC. Residues: CASSLGRVSYTF.

This clonotype was seen at least ten times. The chain uses TRBV19 and TRBJ1-4; D might be TRBD1 (5 bases). The CDR3 covers 15 residues. V shed 5 bases and J shed 2 bases, with 12 bases lying between them. Per germline, CDR1 LNHDA and CDR2 SQIVND (reference sequence). The CDR3: CASSETGGTNEKLFF. Here the CDR3 DNA reads TGTGCCAGTAGTGAGACCGGGGGGACTAATGAAAAACTGTTTTTT. Full variable domain (missing parts from reference TRBV19 and TRBJ1-4): DGGITQSPKYLFRKEGQNVTLSCEQNLNHDAMYWYRQDPGQGLRLIYYSQIVNDFQKGDIAEGYSVSREKKESFPLTVTSAQKNPTAFYLCASSETGGTNEKLFFGSGTQLSVL.

This clonotype showed up many times. The chain combines TRBV7-9 with TRBJ2-1; D is undetermined. V lost 0 bases to trimming and J lost 5 bases, with 8 bases between them. Germline lookup yields CDR1 SEHNR and CDR2 FQNEAQ (reference sequence). The CDR3 has 14 residues. CDR3 amino acids: CASSLALGHNEQFF. CDR3 nucleotides: TGTGCCAGCAGCTTAGCTTTAGGTCACAATGAGCAGTTCTTC.

The J gene is TRBJ2-6, the V gene TRBV30; D remains ambiguous. V lost 3 bases to trimming and J lost 0 bases, with 3 bases between them. Germline V lookup: CDR1 GTSNPN, CDR2 SVGIG (reference sequence). CDR3 length equals 13 residues. The CDR3 sequence is CAWSRSGANVLTF. In DNA form, the CDR3 reads TGTGCCTGGAGCCGCTCTGGGGCCAACGTCCTGACTTTC.

This clonotype was seen many times. J is TRBJ2-2 and V is TRBV20-1; TRBD2 matches 12 bases. J lost 5 bases, V lost 6 bases, and 10 bases had no gene match. Germline V gene data show CDR1 as DFQATT and CDR2 as SNEGSKA (reference sequence). This CDR3 region has 16 residues. The DNA for the CDR3 is TGCAGTGCGCTTAGACTAGCGGGAGCTTCGACCGGGGAGCTGTTTTTT. It codes for CSALRLAGASTGELFF.

There are a few counts of this clonotype. The chain couples TRBV5-1 to TRBJ1-2; D is unclear. Trimming pared 2 bases from V and 7 bases from J, leaving 18 bases between. This CDR3 spans 15 amino acids. Germline lookup yields CDR1 SGHRS and CDR2 YFSETQ. The CDR3 spells CASSFTQDAAIGYTF. CDR3 in DNA: TGCGCCAGCAGCTTTACACAAGACGCCGCTATTGGCTACACCTTC.

The chain couples TRBV7-2 to TRBJ1-2; the D gene is possibly TRBD1 (5 bases). V was clipped by 3 bases and J by 3 bases, with 11 bases between them. This CDR3 is built from 14 residues. Per germline, CDR1 SGHTA and CDR2 FQGNSA. Written as DNA, the CDR3 is TGTGCCAGCAGCTTGCGCGACAGTTACTATGGCTACACCTTC. Amino acids: CASSLRDSYYGYTF.

Points on this clonotype: This may stem from a read error, because a much larger clone lies one nucleotide away. The rearrangement uses TRBV19 and TRBJ2-1, with D maybe TRBD2 (6 bases). V was cut by 6 bases and J by 8 bases, with 11 bases left in between. The length of the CDR3 is 12 residues. CDR1 is LNHDA and CDR2 is SQIVND in the germline V gene (reference sequence). This chain's CDR3 is CASRKTGDEQFF. The CDR3 DNA sequence: TGTGCCAGTAGGAAGACGGGGGATGAGCAGTTCTTC.

This clonotype showed up just a few times. The chain couples TRBV18 to TRBJ2-7; D could derive from TRBD1 or TRBD2 (5 bases each). V lost 1 base and J lost 6, with 19 bases in between. The CDR3 consists of 16 residues. CDR1 is KGHSH and CDR2 is LQKENI in the germline V gene. CDR3 loop: CASSPQINTGQVEQYF. Written as DNA, the CDR3 is TGTGCCAGCTCACCACAAATTAACACGGGGCAGGTCGAGCAGTACTTC. Full variable domain (missing parts from reference TRBV18 and TRBJ2-7): NAGVMQNPRHLVRRRGQEARLRCSPMKGHSHVYWYRQLPEEGLKFMVYLQKENIIDESGMPKERFSAEFPKEGPSILRIQQVVRGDSAAYFCASSPQINTGQVEQYFGPGTRLTVT.

This clonotype turned up a few times. The rearrangement uses TRBV7-2 and TRBJ2-1, with a possible D match to TRBD2 (6 bases). The germline V gene has CDR1 SGHTA and CDR2 FQGNSA. Trimming removed 3 bases at V and 8 bases at J, with 11 bases between. This CDR3 has 13 amino acids. The CDR3 DNA reads as TGTGCCAGCAGCTTTGTTGGAGGGGATGAGCAGTTCTTC. Amino acid sequence: CASSFVGGDEQFF.

This clonotype was observed a few times. J is TRBJ2-7 and V is TRBV29-1; 7 bases agree with TRBD1. This CDR3 is built from 14 residues. From germline, CDR1 is SQVTM and CDR2 ANQGSEA. The V gene end was trimmed by 4 bases and the J gene end by 5 bases; junction bases not matched to a gene: 11. The CDR3 bases are TGCAGCGTTGCTCGACAGGGCCCGCTAGACGAGCAGTACTTC. Translation gives CSVARQGPLDEQYF.

V is TRBV29-1 and J is TRBJ2-3; no reliable D call. Germline V CDR1 and CDR2: SQVTM, ANQGSEA. Trimming stripped 6 bases from V and 2 bases from J, with 12 bases between. This CDR3 has 13 amino acids. CDR3 sequence: CSVSVVLTDTQYF. The CDR3 nucleotides read TGCAGCGTCTCAGTGGTCCTCACAGATACGCAGTATTTT.

This clonotype was counted at least ten times. V and J are TRBV6-2 or TRBV6-3 and TRBJ1-4, with D possibly TRBD1 on 5 matching bases. There are 14 residues in the CDR3. Germline V gene lookup returns CDR1 MNHEY and CDR2 SVGEGT. V dropped 7 bases and J dropped 9 bases, with 18 bases sitting between them. CDR3 in DNA: TGTGCCAGCAAAAGGGGCGGATCGGATCAAAAACTGTTTTTT. Its protein product is CASKRGGSDQKLFF.

V is TRBV3-1 and J is TRBJ2-7; 7 nucleotides align to TRBD1. CDR1 and CDR2 (germline): LGHDT, YNNKEL (reference sequence). CDR3 length equals 14 residues. Trimming took 3 bases from V and 7 from J; bases not matched to a gene: 9. CDR3: CASSQTGRRGEQYF. The CDR3, as DNA: TGTGCCAGCAGCCAGACAGGGAGACGAGGGGAGCAGTACTTC.

This clonotype was counted only a few times. This chain joins TRBV18 and TRBJ2-6; no clear D gene. CDR1 and CDR2 from the germline V gene are KGHSH and LQKENI. The CDR3 has 17 amino acids. Trimming pared 3 bases from V and 0 bases from J, leaving 12 bases between. The CDR3 region has the DNA TGTGCCAGCTCACCGACCGGTATTCGCTCTGGGGCCAACGTCCTGACTTTC. It is translated as CASSPTGIRSGANVLTF.

This clonotype was counted a few times. This chain's CDR3 is CASSEVLNTEAFF. The CDR3 nucleotides read TGTGCCAGCAGTGAGGTCCTGAACACTGAAGCTTTCTTT. The J gene is TRBJ1-1, the V gene TRBV6-1; D unresolved. The length of the CDR3 is 13 residues. CDR1 MNHNS and CDR2 SASEGT come from the germline V gene. V shed 3 bases and J shed 0 bases, with 5 bases lying between them.

The chain recombines TRBV20-1 with TRBJ1-5; D is possibly TRBD1 (5 bases). Trimming removed 4 bases at V and 5 bases at J, with 21 bases between. The CDR3 is 16 residues long. Germline CDR1 reads DFQATT; CDR2 reads SNEGSKA (reference sequence). The chain's CDR3 is CSATPHGGGADQPQHF. The CDR3 nucleotides are TGCAGTGCTACCCCCCATGGGGGGGGTGCGGATCAGCCCCAGCATTTT.

This clonotype was seen repeatedly, ten times or more. The rearrangement links TRBV7-8 to TRBJ2-3; tentatively, D is TRBD1 (6 bases). The CDR3 contains 15 residues. In germline, CDR1 is SGHVS, CDR2 FQNEAQ. Trimming shortened V by 5 bases and J by 5 bases, and 17 bases separated the two germline ends. DNA of the CDR3: TGTGCCAGCAGCCTTAGCTGGGGGCTGGGAGATACGCAGTATTTT. Translated, it gives CASSLSWGLGDTQYF.

This clonotype was observed at least ten times. V gene TRBV20-1 combines with J gene TRBJ1-1, with TRBD1 as a possible D gene (6 bases). In germline, CDR1 is DFQATT, CDR2 SNEGSKA (reference sequence). CDR3 length: 15 residues. Trimming shortened V by 1 base and J by 4 bases, and 16 bases separated the two germline ends. The CDR3: CSARVFGTSFTEAFF. DNA of the CDR3: TGCAGTGCTAGAGTTTTCGGGACATCATTCACTGAAGCTTTCTTT.

This clonotype has just a few counts. The chain uses TRBV12-5 and TRBJ2-2, with TRBD1 matching over 8 bases. The germline gives CDR1 LGHNT, CDR2 FRNRAP. V shed 4 bases and J 2 bases; nucleotides not matched to a gene: 6. The length of the CDR3 is 16 residues. This CDR3 reads CASGSRTGRNTGELFF. CDR3 bases: TGTGCTAGTGGTTCGAGGACAGGGAGAAACACCGGGGAGCTGTTTTTT.

This clonotype was counted at least ten times. The rearrangement links TRBV30 to TRBJ1-6; 8 bases line up with TRBD1. Trimming cost V 4 bases and J 7 bases; bases outside gene matches: 6. Per the germline V gene, CDR1 is GTSNPN and CDR2 is SVGIG (reference sequence). The CDR3 contains 14 residues. CDR3 sequence: CAWMMGQENSPLHF. Written as DNA, the CDR3 is TGTGCCTGGATGATGGGACAGGAAAATTCACCCCTCCACTTT.

This clonotype has ten or more counts. The chain has TRBV20-1 and TRBJ1-5; TRBD1 is a possible D gene (5 bases). This CDR3 region has 13 residues. From germline, CDR1 is DFQATT and CDR2 SNEGSKA (reference sequence). The V and J ends lost 6 bases and 2 bases respectively, with 11 bases between them. CDR3 sequence: CSARTMGNQPQHF. The CDR3 DNA sequence: TGCAGTGCCAGGACAATGGGCAATCAGCCCCAGCATTTT.

The table lists this clonotype with a few counts. The V and J genes are TRBV29-1 and TRBJ2-1; 11 nucleotides agree with TRBD2. CDR3 length: 13 residues. The ends lost 3 bases at V and 9 bases at J; junction bases unmatched: 4. Germline assignment: CDR1 SQVTM and CDR2 ANQGSEA. The CDR3 nucleotides read TGCAGCGTTGACGTAGCGGGAGGGGTTGAGCAGTTCTTC. Protein sequence: CSVDVAGGVEQFF.